A selection of T cell receptor beta chains follows, all from one sample in a study of blood T cell repertoires in COVID-19. Generated by immunoSEQ multiplex PCR, the TCRdb table keeps only in-frame clones and is missing some. The sample records 250,000 to 350,000 clones, 84% being singletons. The sample consisted of peripheral blood. These TCRs come from a person in their 70s with COVID-19, enrolled during active disease. Each CDR3 is given with its conserved first and last residue. A D gene is named only where the DNA matches it firmly. A row's size may be missing; if present it is once, few, many or a size class.

len,v_gene,d_gene,abundance,j_gene,CDR3aa,CDR3nt
16,TRBV25-1,-,-,TRBJ1-4,CASSPNNRVLGEKLFF,TGTGCCAGCAGTCCCAACAACAGGGTATTAGGGGAAAAACTGTTTTTT
16,TRBV19,-,-,TRBJ1-5,CASSIDSVRVGQPQHF,TGTGCCAGTAGTATAGATTCAGTGAGGGTCGGACAGCCCCAGCATTTT
16,TRBV19,-,-,TRBJ2-6,CASSAARVSGANVLTF,TGTGCCAGTAGTGCCGCCAGGGTCTCTGGGGCCAACGTCCTGACTTTC
17,TRBV28,TRBD1,-,TRBJ1-6,CASSLPTGTGGYSPLHF,TGTGCCAGCAGTTTGCCCACTGGGACAGGGGGCTATTCACCCCTCCACTTT
17,TRBV19,TRBD2,-,TRBJ2-1,CASSTSHGAGGPNEQFF,TGTGCCAGTAGTACCTCCCACGGGGCGGGAGGGCCCAATGAGCAGTTCTTC
16,TRBV28,TRBD1,-,TRBJ1-1,CASSRAGTGDKTEAFF,TGTGCCAGCAGCCGAGCCGGGACAGGGGACAAGACTGAAGCTTTCTTT
16,TRBV5-6,-,-,TRBJ1-6,CASSLVSGQPNSPLHF,TGTGCCAGCAGCTTGGTATCCGGACAACCGAATTCACCCCTCCACTTT
18,TRBV21-1,-,-,TRBJ1-5,CASSKVPVRAVFNQPQHF,TGTGCCAGCAGCAAAGTCCCGGTCAGGGCGGTTTTCAATCAGCCCCAGCATTTT
14,TRBV29-1,-,-,TRBJ1-2,CSVDREGQSYGYTF,TGCAGCGTTGATCGGGAAGGACAGAGCTATGGCTACACCTTC
15,TRBV5-1,TRBD1,-,TRBJ2-1,CASSEGQIRFNEQFF,TGCGCCAGCAGCGAGGGACAGATAAGGTTCAATGAGCAGTTCTTC
17,TRBV7-8,TRBD1,many,TRBJ1-4,CASSFSSRTGGNEKLFF,TGTGCCAGCAGCTTTTCTTCCCGGACAGGGGGTAATGAAAAACTGTTTTTT
13,TRBV29-1,TRBD2,-,TRBJ2-7,CSVEAGVSYEQYF,TGCAGCGTTGAGGCGGGGGTCTCCTACGAGCAGTACTTC
16,TRBV9,-,-,TRBJ1-2,CASSVIHDELLYGYTF,TGTGCCAGCAGCGTAATCCACGATGAGCTTCTCTATGGCTACACCTTC
12,TRBV13,-,-,TRBJ2-5,CASSLLQETQYF,TGTGCCAGCAGCCTCCTACAAGAGACCCAGTACTTC
16,TRBV5-4,TRBD2,-,TRBJ2-7,CASSLAPSGTTYEQYF,TGTGCCAGCAGCTTGGCCCCTAGCGGGACGACCTACGAGCAGTACTTC
15,TRBV6-1,-,-,TRBJ2-1,CASSEDSGPYNEQFF,TGTGCCAGCAGTGAAGATTCAGGGCCCTACAATGAGCAGTTCTTC
15,TRBV7-2,TRBD1,-,TRBJ2-1,CASSLGDSTSSEQFF,TGTGCCAGCAGCTTAGGGGACAGCACCTCTAGTGAGCAGTTCTTC
15,TRBV9,TRBD1,few,TRBJ1-2,CASSARDREGYGYTF,TGTGCCAGCAGCGCCCGGGACAGGGAGGGTTATGGCTACACCTTC
20,TRBV10-1,TRBD2,-,TRBJ2-7,CASTCSGKLAGGPIFYEQYF,TGCGCCAGCACCTGTAGCGGAAAGCTAGCGGGGGGGCCGATTTTTTACGAGCAGTACTTC
20,TRBV3-1/TRBV3-2,TRBD2,-,TRBJ2-4,CASSLSVLAGTPGAKNIQYF,TGTGCCAGCAGCCTTTCAGTCCTAGCGGGGACCCCGGGAGCCAAAAACATTCAGTACTTC
16,TRBV5-1,TRBD2,-,TRBJ2-5,CASSFLGLAGEETQYF,TGCGCCAGCAGCTTCCTGGGACTAGCGGGAGAAGAGACCCAGTACTTC
15,TRBV4-1,-,-,TRBJ2-7,CASSQVPGPTYEQYF,TGCGCCAGCAGCCAAGTTCCAGGGCCCACCTACGAGCAGTACTTC
15,TRBV20-1,TRBD2,-,TRBJ2-7,CSASGGLAASYEQYF,TGCAGTGCTAGTGGGGGTCTAGCGGCCTCCTACGAGCAGTACTTC
15,TRBV28,TRBD2,-,TRBJ2-3,CASRGLAGNTDTQYF,TGTGCCAGCAGGGGACTAGCGGGGAACACAGATACGCAGTATTTT
15,TRBV19,-,-,TRBJ1-1,CASSILSGFDTEAFF,TGTGCCAGTAGTATATTATCAGGGTTTGATACTGAAGCTTTCTTT
13,TRBV27,TRBD2,-,TRBJ2-1,CATQPTSAHEQFF,TGTGCCACGCAACCGACTAGCGCCCATGAGCAGTTCTTC
13,TRBV29-1,TRBD1,few,TRBJ1-2,CSVDQTGNYGYTF,TGCAGCGTTGACCAGACAGGGAACTATGGCTACACCTTC
13,TRBV18,-,-,TRBJ1-3,CASSPGGWDTIYF,TGTGCCAGCTCACCAGGGGGCTGGGACACCATATATTTT
16,TRBV18,-,-,TRBJ1-4,CASSPILGALNEKLFF,TGTGCCAGCTCACCAATTTTGGGGGCCCTTAATGAAAAACTGTTTTTT
15,TRBV7-6,-,-,TRBJ2-1,CASSPSTVVVNEQFF,TGTGCCAGCAGCCCTTCCACGGTAGTAGTCAATGAGCAGTTCTTC
14,TRBV7-3,-,-,TRBJ1-6,CASSIQGPNSPLHF,TGTGCCAGCAGCATACAGGGACCTAATTCACCCCTCCACTTT
16,TRBV6-5,TRBD2,many,TRBJ2-5,CASSYDLSSGQETQYF,TGTGCCAGCAGTTACGACTTGTCTAGCGGGCAAGAGACCCAGTACTTC
13,TRBV14,-,-,TRBJ2-7,CASSQGLLREQYF,TGTGCCAGCAGCCAAGGTCTGCTGAGGGAGCAGTACTTC
14,TRBV19,-,few,TRBJ1-5,CASTGMVFRQPQHF,TGTGCCAGCACGGGGATGGTGTTCCGGCAGCCCCAGCATTTT
12,TRBV7-3,TRBD2,once,TRBJ2-1,CASGLAGREQFF,TGTGCCAGCGGACTAGCGGGAAGGGAGCAGTTCTTC
14,TRBV27,-,-,TRBJ1-2,CASSPRLGRYGYTF,TGTGCCAGCAGTCCGCGGTTAGGTCGGTATGGCTACACCTTC
15,TRBV9,-,-,TRBJ1-1,CASSVAPGINTEAFF,TGTGCCAGCAGCGTAGCTCCAGGGATAAACACTGAAGCTTTCTTT
15,TRBV4-3,-,-,TRBJ2-1,CASSQSTGVRNEQFF,TGCGCCAGCAGCCAATCCACGGGAGTCCGCAATGAGCAGTTCTTC
15,TRBV5-5,TRBD1,-,TRBJ1-5,CASSLTGVNHQPQHF,TGTGCCAGCAGCTTGACAGGGGTGAATCATCAGCCCCAGCATTTT
13,TRBV7-2,-,-,TRBJ1-2,CASSLRRGYGYTF,TGTGCCAGCAGCTTACGAAGGGGCTATGGCTACACCTTC
15,TRBV27,TRBD1,-,TRBJ1-6,CASGRTGTVNSPLHF,TGTGCCAGCGGACGAACCGGGACAGTGAATTCACCCCTCCACTTT
15,TRBV4-3,TRBD1,-,TRBJ1-5,CASSQGQGQGQPQHF,TGCGCCAGCAGCCAAGGACAGGGGCAAGGCCAGCCCCAGCATTTT
15,TRBV11-2,TRBD1,once,TRBJ2-7,CASSLDLGQAYEQYF,TGTGCCAGCAGCTTAGATCTAGGACAGGCCTACGAGCAGTACTTC
13,TRBV5-1,TRBD2,many,TRBJ2-5,CASSPGTRETQYF,TGCGCCAGCAGCCCGGGGACTAGAGAGACCCAGTACTTC
14,TRBV30,-,-,TRBJ1-1,CAWSITGTGTEAFF,TGTGCCTGGAGTATCACAGGGACGGGCACTGAAGCTTTCTTT
13,TRBV18,-,-,TRBJ2-5,CASSPTGTETQYF,TGTGCCAGCTCACCAACAGGAACGGAGACCCAGTACTTC
14,TRBV27,-,-,TRBJ2-3,CASSSPLEGGTQYF,TGTGCCAGCAGTTCCCCCCTAGAGGGCGGTACGCAGTATTTT
14,TRBV5-4,-,-,TRBJ2-5,CASSPPTGQETQYF,TGTGCCAGCAGCCCCCCGACGGGCCAAGAGACCCAGTACTTC
15,TRBV5-1,-,-,TRBJ2-3,CASSLDSPDTDTQYF,TGCGCCAGCAGCTTGGATTCTCCAGACACAGATACGCAGTATTTT
16,TRBV11-3,TRBD1,-,TRBJ2-7,CASSLGLRDRGEEQYF,TGTGCCAGCAGCTTAGGCCTCCGGGACAGAGGTGAAGAGCAGTACTTC
15,TRBV5-1,-,-,TRBJ2-2,CASSIAEGFTGELFF,TGCGCCAGCAGCATAGCGGAGGGGTTCACCGGGGAGCTGTTTTTT